These 5 T cell receptor beta chains originate from one sample sequenced in a study of CD8 T cells in ankylosing spondylitis. TCRdb itself ran the 5' RACE reads through MiXCR, one entry per CDR3 protein. The profile shows 300,000 to 350,000 distinct CDR3 sequences, over 12% of them singletons. Sequencing was performed on blood, either unsorted or a sorted T cell fraction (not recorded which). The receptor source for this set is a male donor with ankylosing spondylitis or in good health (not recorded which).

This clonotype was observed once. The rearrangement uses TRBV20-1 and TRBJ2-3; D is perhaps TRBD1 or TRBD2 (7 bases each). The germline gives CDR1 DFQATT, CDR2 SNEGSKA (reference sequence). V lost 2 bases and J lost 3, with 12 bases in between. The CDR3 totals 14 residues. In DNA form, the CDR3 reads TGCAGTGCTAGACAGGGGGGGAGAACAGATACGCAGTATTTT. This encodes CSARQGGRTDTQYF.

The rearrangement joins TRBV11-2 to TRBJ2-1, with TRBD2 identical over 10 bases. The CDR3 sequence is 14 residues long. Losses at the gene ends were 5 bases for V and 13 bases for J; bases not matched to a gene: 11. Germline CDR1 reads SGHAT; CDR2 reads FQNNGV. The CDR3: CASSLAGAHPIQFF. The CDR3 nucleotides are TGTGCCAGCAGCCTAGCGGGGGCCCACCCGATTCAGTTCTTC.

This clonotype was picked up a small number of times. The V gene is TRBV7-9, the J gene TRBJ1-2; D not resolved. The CDR3 sequence is 13 residues long. Germline CDR1 SEHNR, CDR2 FQNEAQ (reference sequence). Trimming removed 5 bases from V and 10 bases from J, with 17 bases in between. This chain's CDR3 is CASSLSSQASYTF. CDR3 coding DNA: TGTGCCAGCAGCCTATCATCCCAGGCCTCCTACACCTTC.

This clonotype appeared a few times. This rearrangement joins TRBV4-1 to TRBJ2-3; 11 nucleotides line up with TRBD2. Trimming at V came to 2 bases and at J to 4 bases, leaving 5 bases not matched to a gene. Germline CDR1 MGHRA, CDR2 YSYEKL. There are 16 residues in the CDR3. CDR3 residues: CASSQPTSGGSDTQYF. CDR3 coding DNA: TGCGCCAGCAGCCAACCCACTAGCGGGGGATCAGATACGCAGTATTTT.

This CDR3 reads CASRPVDRNTEAFF. The CDR3, as DNA: TGTGCCAGCCGCCCGGTTGATAGGAACACTGAAGCTTTCTTT. The chain uses TRBV12-3 or TRBV12-4 and TRBJ1-1; D gene ambiguous. Between the trimmed V and J ends, which lost 8 bases and 1 base, there was a span of 14 bases. This CDR3 is 14 amino acids long.